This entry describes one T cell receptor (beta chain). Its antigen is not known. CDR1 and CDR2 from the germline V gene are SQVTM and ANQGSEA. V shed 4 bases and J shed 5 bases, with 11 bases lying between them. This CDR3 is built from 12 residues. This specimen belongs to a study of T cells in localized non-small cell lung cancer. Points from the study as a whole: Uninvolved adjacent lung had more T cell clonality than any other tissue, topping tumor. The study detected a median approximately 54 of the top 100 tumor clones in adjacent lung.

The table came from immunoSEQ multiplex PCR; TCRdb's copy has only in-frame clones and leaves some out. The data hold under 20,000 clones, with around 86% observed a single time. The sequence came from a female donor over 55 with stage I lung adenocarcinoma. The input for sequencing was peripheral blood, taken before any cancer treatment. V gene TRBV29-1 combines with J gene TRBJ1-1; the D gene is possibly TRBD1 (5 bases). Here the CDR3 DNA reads TGCAGCGTTGGACCCGGGGGAACTGAAGCTTTCTTT. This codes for CSVGPGGTEAFF.